This T cell receptor (beta chain) was captured by sequencing in a study of blood T cell repertoires in COVID-19 (dated by TCRdb to 2018 to 2021). Regarding the study in general: Collaborator samples came from the United States, Italy and Spain and covered acute and convalescent phases of COVID-19. The repertoires were released in a freely available public database intended as a resource for research on the immune response to SARS-CoV-2. The material from the prospective study consisted of cDNA or gDNA derived from T cells, B-cell-depleted T cells, or PBMCs. Where HLA class I and class II types were available, the types were taken from metadata supplied by the sample provider, not from assay-based typing. Sample metadata almost always included a de-identified subject ID, COVID-19 status, age in years and sex. Subjects who had been exposed to COVID-19, were actively infected with it, or had recovered from it provided the deeply sampled blood TCRbeta repertoires that made up the dataset. Samples came from the ongoing ImmuneRACE study (first 160 participants) plus 1,254 subjects from 6 global collaborators. Results the study describes overall, beyond this receptor: The quantity of clinical and demographic metadata differed by source and by participant and was supplied without curation.

Whole blood was collected in K2EDTA tubes by collaborating institutions according to the institutions' own protocols. For TCRbeta analysis, collaborators shipped samples in one of three forms: frozen whole blood, isolated PBMCs, or DNA extracted from either of those sample types. In the case of this clone: This receptor's antigen is unknown. The record has no base qualities; no much larger clone is one base away.

The immunoSEQ Assay, a bias-controlled multiplex PCR, was used to amplify TCRbeta CDR3 regions from genomic DNA. From the authors' description of their analysis: The number of nucleated cells in each sample was estimated from the amplification of reference gene primers within the assay. To quantify the absolute abundance of each unique TCRbeta CDR3 rearrangement, sequence reads were collapsed and filtered. For each sample, productive Simpson clonality was calculated as the square root of Simpson's diversity index across productive rearrangements. What TCRdb holds here is the immuneACCESS table cut down to in-frame rearrangements. Part of the clones is not present; checked against another copy, under half of the missing clones reflect an unresolved V gene, and the others are unexplained. The DNA was the basis for D and trimming; V, J and clone size are from that table. The sample has approximately 110,000 clones on record, around nine tenths of them singletons. The ten largest clones capture approximately 4.7% of the sample.

For this chain, trimming is 1 base at the V end and 4 bases at the J end, and the number of junction bases without a gene match is 0. From the cysteine up to the phenylalanine, the CDR3 has a length of 15 residues. Only the CDR3 part of the read is kept: 45 bases, read in frame from the first base. Per the germline V gene, LGHNA is the CDR1 and YSLEER is the CDR2. The sequenced sample was peripheral blood. The V gene is TRBV4-3 and the J gene is TRBJ2-1; TRBD1 aligns with 11 central bases. The TCR comes from a middle-aged man with acute or convalescent COVID-19. The DNA reads TGCGCCAGCAGCCAAGGGGACAGGGGGTACAATGAGCAGTTCTTC. This gives the protein CASSQGDRGYNEQFF.